This entry concerns a single T cell receptor beta chain. This clone was found a few times. Its antigen remains undetermined. At one end the junction does not follow the germline gene, possibly because of a read error. Looking up the germline V gene yields CDR1 MGHRA and CDR2 YSYEKL. From cysteine to phenylalanine, the CDR3 is 15 amino acids long. The sequence is cut down to CDR3 DNA, 45 bases in frame from base 1. This sample is drawn from a study of control samples from healthy donors and cancer patients (TCRdb year 2020). Libraries were made using the immunoSEQ multiplex PCR assay. The table comes from immuneACCESS by way of TCRdb, which keeps in-frame sequences with V and J called. Part of the clones is missing from these tables; in studies checked, under half for an unresolved V gene and the rest for unknown reasons. The sample contains around 170,000 clones, about 91% of them found a single time. The top ten constitute over 4% of the sample.

The chain joins TRBV4-1 to TRBJ2-3, with a weak D call of TRBD2 (5 bases match). Source material: blood. The receptor comes from a young woman in good health. The CDR3 has the sequence CASSPVEASIDTQYF. The DNA sequence is TGCGCCAGCAGCCCGGTAGAGGCTAGCATAGATACGCAGTATTTT.